The clone carrying this TCR beta chain was seen at least ten times. This record belongs to a study of glioma-infiltrating T cells. TCR alpha and beta CDR3 regions were amplified from RNA using iRepertoire nested multiplex PCR. TCRdb itself ran the multiplex PCR reads through MiXCR, one entry per CDR3 protein. The sample has about 110,000 distinct CDR3 sequences; less than 30% are singletons. The CDR3 contains 15 residues. Germline CDR1 is SGHVS and CDR2 is FQNEAQ. The V gene end was trimmed by 3 bases and the J gene end by 5 bases; junction bases not matched to a gene: 6. The source is a human donor with low-grade glioma or glioblastoma, undergoing nonglioma brain surgery, or in good health (not recorded which). The chain combines TRBV7-8 with TRBJ1-5, with 8 bases lining up with TRBD1. Material for sequencing was glioma tissue, nonneoplastic brain tissue, or PBMCs (not recorded which). CDR3 sequence: CASSLGTGGDQPQHF. DNA of the CDR3: TGTGCCAGCAGCTTGGGAACAGGGGGGGATCAGCCCCAGCATTTT.